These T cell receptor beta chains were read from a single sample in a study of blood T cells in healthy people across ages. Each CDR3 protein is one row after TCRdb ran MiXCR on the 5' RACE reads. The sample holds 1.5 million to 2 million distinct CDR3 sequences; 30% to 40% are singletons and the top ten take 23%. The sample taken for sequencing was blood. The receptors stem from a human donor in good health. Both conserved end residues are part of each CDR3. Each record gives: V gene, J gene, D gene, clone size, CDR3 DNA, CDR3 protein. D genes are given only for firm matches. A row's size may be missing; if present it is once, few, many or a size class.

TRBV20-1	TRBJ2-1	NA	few	TGCAGTGCTAGAGATGACAGCGGAGGAGGATTGAATGAGCAGTTCTTC	CSARDDSGGGLNEQFF
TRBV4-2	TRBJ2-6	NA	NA	TGTGCCAACAGCCAATTCTCCTGGACGGATGACACCTCTGGGGCCAACGTCCCGACTTTC	CANSQFSWTDDTSGANVPTF
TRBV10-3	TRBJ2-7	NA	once	TGTGCCACGGCCCCTTTGGCAGGGCATGACGCTTACGAGCAGTACTTC	CATAPLAGHDAYEQYF
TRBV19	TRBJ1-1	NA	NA	TGTGCCAGTAGTAACCGGGAGAACACTGAAGCTTTCTTT	CASSNRENTEAFF
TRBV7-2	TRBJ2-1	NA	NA	TGTGCCAGCAGCATCTTAAGTGGGGCCTCGAATGAGCAGTTCTTC	CASSILSGASNEQFF
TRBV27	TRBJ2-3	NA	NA	TGTGCCAGCAGTTCGAGGGGGACCCACACAGATACGCAGTATTTT	CASSSRGTHTDTQYF
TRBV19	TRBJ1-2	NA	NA	TGTGCCAGTAGTATAGCTCTTAACTATGGCTACACCTTC	CASSIALNYGYTF
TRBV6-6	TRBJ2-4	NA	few	TGTGCCAGCAGTTTAGGACGGAATATAGCCAAAAACATTCAGTACTTC	CASSLGRNIAKNIQYF
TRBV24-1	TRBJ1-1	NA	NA	TGTGCCACCAGTGATCCCAGGTCGAACACTGAAGCTTTCTTT	CATSDPRSNTEAFF
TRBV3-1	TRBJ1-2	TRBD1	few	TGTGCCAGCAGCCCGCGATTGGACAGGAACTATGGCTACACCTTC	CASSPRLDRNYGYTF
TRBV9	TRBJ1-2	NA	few	TGTGCCAGCAGCGCCTACAGGGAAGGAGTCGACTATGGCTACACCTTC	CASSAYREGVDYGYTF
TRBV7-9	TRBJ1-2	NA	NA	TGTGCCAGCAGCACCCAACCGACCCACGGAACAGTTGGGTATGGCTACACCTTC	CASSTQPTHGTVGYGYTF
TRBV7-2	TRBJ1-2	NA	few	TGTGCCAGCAGCTTAGACTCGATGGCCGTCAACTATGGCTACACCTTC	CASSLDSMAVNYGYTF
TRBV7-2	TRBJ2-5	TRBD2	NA	TGTGCCAGCAGCTCCTGGACTAGCGGGGGGGCCTATGAGACCCAGTACTTC	CASSSWTSGGAYETQYF
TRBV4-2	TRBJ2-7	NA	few	TGTGCCAGCAGCCAAGATAGCGGCAGGTCGTCCTACGAGCAGTACTTC	CASSQDSGRSSYEQYF
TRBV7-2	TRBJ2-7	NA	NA	TGTGCCAGCAGCTTAGTTTCCGACACCTACGAGCAGTACTTC	CASSLVSDTYEQYF
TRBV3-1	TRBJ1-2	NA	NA	TGTGCCAGCAGCCAACAACAGGGATTCGGGGGCTACACCTTC	CASSQQQGFGGYTF
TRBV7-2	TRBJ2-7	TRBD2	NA	TGTGCCAGCAGCTTAGTGCCCTCGGGGGGGTTCGAGCAGTACTTC	CASSLVPSGGFEQYF
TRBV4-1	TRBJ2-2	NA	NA	TGCGCCAGCAGCCCGAGGCAGGGTGGTGTTCCCGGGGAGCTGTTTTTT	CASSPRQGGVPGELFF
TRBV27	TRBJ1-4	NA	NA	TGTGCCAGCAGGGCTCCAACTAATGAAAAACTGGTTTTT	CASRAPTNEKLVF
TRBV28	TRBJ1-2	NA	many	TGTGCCAGCAGTTTAAGTCCCGGAGGAGGCCCCCTCTATGGCTACACCTTC	CASSLSPGGGPLYGYTF
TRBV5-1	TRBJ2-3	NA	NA	TGCGCCAGCAGCTTACCAAAGGGGGGAGTTACAGATACGCAGTATTTT	CASSLPKGGVTDTQYF
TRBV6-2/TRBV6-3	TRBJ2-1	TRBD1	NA	TGTGCCAGCAGACAAGACAGGGGCTGGGCTAGATCCTACAATGAGCAGTTCTTC	CASRQDRGWARSYNEQFF
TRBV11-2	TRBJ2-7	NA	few	TGTGCCAGCAGCTTGAGCCAATCCCCGATCTACGAGCAGTACTTC	CASSLSQSPIYEQYF
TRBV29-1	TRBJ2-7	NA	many	TGCAGCGTCGCCTCGGCAGGGGGGACATACGAGCAGTACTTC	CSVASAGGTYEQYF
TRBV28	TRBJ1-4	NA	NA	TGTGCCAGCAGGCGGCAGAATAATGAAAAACTGTTTTTT	CASRRQNNEKLFF
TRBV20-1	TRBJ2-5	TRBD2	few	TGCAGTGCACCACAACTGACTAGCCTCCAAGAGACCCAGTACTTC	CSAPQLTSLQETQYF
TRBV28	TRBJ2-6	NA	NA	TGTGCCAGCAGTCTGGGACTGAGATGGTCCGGGGCCAACGTCCTGACTTTC	CASSLGLRWSGANVLTF
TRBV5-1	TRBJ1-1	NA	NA	TGCGCCAGCAGCTTGGCCGGGGGAGTCGCTGAAGCTTTCTTT	CASSLAGGVAEAFF
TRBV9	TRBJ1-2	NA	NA	TGTGCCAGCAGCCCCCAATCAAAGGGGGGTAACTATGGCTACACCTTC	CASSPQSKGGNYGYTF
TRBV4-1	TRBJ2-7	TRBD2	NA	TGCGCCAGCAGCCAGGGACTAGCGGGGGCCTTATACGAGCAGTACTTC	CASSQGLAGALYEQYF
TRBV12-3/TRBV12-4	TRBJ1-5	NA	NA	TGTGCCAGCAGTTTGGGGCAGCACAATCAGCCCCAGCATTTT	CASSLGQHNQPQHF
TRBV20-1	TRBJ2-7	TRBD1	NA	TGCAGTGGGATCTCCGGGACAGTCGTCTCCTACGAGCAGTACTTC	CSGISGTVVSYEQYF
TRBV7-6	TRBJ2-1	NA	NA	TGTGCCAGCAGCCTGAGGACTAAACTCAGCTCCTACAATGAGCAGTTCTTC	CASSLRTKLSSYNEQFF
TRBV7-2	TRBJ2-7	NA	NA	TGTGCCAGCAGCCTTAGGGGAGGCAGGGCACCTCCCTACGAGCAGTACTTC	CASSLRGGRAPPYEQYF
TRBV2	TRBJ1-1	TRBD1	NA	TGTGCCAGCAGCGACCGGGACAGGGTGATCGGTGAAGCTTTCTTT	CASSDRDRVIGEAFF